What follows are 12 T cell receptor beta chains derived from one specimen sequenced in a study of OX40 agonist ivuxolimab in advanced cancers. Profiled with immunoSEQ multiplex PCR; TCRdb holds only in-frame clones, not every one. The sample contains fewer than 75,000 clones, roughly 89% of which appear only once. The material was CD4+ or CD8+ T cells sorted from blood, obtained in a trial of the OX40 agonist ivuxolimab. The origin of the receptors is an adult with an advanced solid tumor such as melanoma, head and neck, liver or kidney cancer.

The chain carries TRBV10-3 and TRBJ2-5; D remains ambiguous. There are 13 residues in the CDR3. V was pared by 2 bases and J by 2 bases, with 6 bases between. Germline V gene lookup returns CDR1 ENHRY and CDR2 SYGVKD. The CDR3 reads CAISEALQETQYF. CDR3 sequence (DNA): TGTGCCATCAGTGAGGCCCTGCAAGAGACCCAGTACTTC.

The chain joins TRBV19 to TRBJ1-1; 10 bases agree with TRBD1. Germline-derived CDR1 and CDR2 are LNHDA and SQIVND (reference sequence). CDR3 length: 15 residues. Trimming removed 3 bases from V and 1 base from J; junction bases left unmatched: 2. The CDR3 DNA reads as TGTGCCAGTAGTATTAGGACAGGGGGGAACACTGAAGCTTTCTTT. It codes for CASSIRTGGNTEAFF.

This chain joins TRBV2 and TRBJ1-2; D is unclear. V was trimmed by 1 base and J by 6 bases, leaving 9 bases between them. Germline values: CDR1 SNHLY, CDR2 FYNNEI. The CDR3 totals 13 residues. The CDR3 loop reads CASSEGPSNGYTF. CDR3 nucleotides: TGTGCCAGCAGTGAAGGTCCCTCAAATGGCTACACCTTC.

This chain connects TRBV28 to TRBJ2-7; TRBD1 matches 7 bases. Trimming took 2 bases from V and 3 from J; bases not matched to a gene: 4. The germline V gene encodes CDR1 MDHEN and CDR2 SYDVKM. The CDR3 extends over 14 amino acids. The CDR3 coding sequence is TGTGCCAGCAGTTTAGGACAGGCGCACTACGAGCAGTACTTC. This encodes CASSLGQAHYEQYF.

V gene TRBV18 combines with J gene TRBJ2-7; a weak D match, TRBD1 (5 bases). The CDR3 sequence is 13 residues long. Germline loops: CDR1 KGHSH, CDR2 LQKENI. V dropped 5 bases and J dropped 2 bases, with 10 bases sitting between them. CDR3 amino acids: CASSWVGAYEQYF. The CDR3 bases are TGTGCCAGCTCATGGGTAGGGGCCTACGAGCAGTACTTC. Full variable domain (missing parts from reference TRBV18 and TRBJ2-7): NAGVMQNPRHLVRRRGQEARLRCSPMKGHSHVYWYRQLPEEGLKFMVYLQKENIIDESGMPKERFSAEFPKEGPSILRIQQVVRGDSAAYFCASSWVGAYEQYFGPGTRLTVT.

The sample holds a few counts of this clone. V is TRBV6-5 and J is TRBJ1-2; D is unresolved. Between the trimmed V and J ends, which lost 4 bases and 1 base, there was a span of 13 bases. CDR1 MNHEY and CDR2 SVGAGI come from the germline V gene. The CDR3 covers 15 residues. The CDR3 protein is CASSFVAGDNYGYTF. In nucleotides, the CDR3 is TGTGCCAGCAGTTTTGTGGCAGGCGATAACTATGGCTACACCTTC.

This clone has just a few counts. The genes are TRBV12-5 and TRBJ2-1; perhaps D is TRBD1 or TRBD2 (5 bases each). The germline V gene has CDR1 LGHNT and CDR2 FRNRAP. V shed 0 bases and J shed 9 bases, with 21 bases lying between them. This CDR3 comprises 17 residues. In DNA form, the CDR3 reads TGTGCTAGTGGTTTGGTATTGGGACCTAACTTCCAGGGTGAGCAGTTCTTC. Translated, it gives CASGLVLGPNFQGEQFF.

The V call is TRBV19, the J call TRBJ2-7; a weak D match, TRBD1 (5 bases). The CDR3 loop spans 15 amino acids. CDR1 is LNHDA and CDR2 is SQIVND in the germline V gene (reference sequence). The V end lost 3 bases, the J end lost 3 bases, and 15 bases lay between the germline ends. The CDR3 sequence is CASSIRAGDFYEQYF. Here the CDR3 DNA reads TGTGCCAGTAGTATCAGGGCAGGCGACTTCTACGAGCAGTACTTC.

This clone was seen a single time. The genes are TRBV11-2 and TRBJ2-3; D call uncertain. Germline assignment: CDR1 SGHAT and CDR2 FQNNGV. The CDR3 is 14 amino acids. V lost 2 bases to trimming and J lost 0 bases, with 6 bases between them. The CDR3 protein is CASSLSQSTDTQYF. The CDR3 DNA reads TGTGCCAGCAGCTTAAGCCAGAGCACAGATACGCAGTATTTT.

The V call is TRBV4-3, the J call TRBJ1-1; no clear D gene. The V gene lost 0 bases and the J gene lost 8 bases, with 16 bases spanning the gap. From germline, CDR1 is LGHNA and CDR2 YSLEER. The CDR3 consists of 15 residues. The CDR3 sequence: CASSQDNGAPEEAFF. DNA for the CDR3: TGCGCCAGCAGCCAAGATAATGGTGCTCCTGAAGAAGCTTTCTTT.

The J gene is TRBJ2-7, the V gene TRBV28; 9 positions match TRBD1. CDR3 length: 13 amino acids. J was trimmed by 5 bases and V by 8 bases; bases with no gene match: 7. In germline, CDR1 is MDHEN, CDR2 SYDVKM. The CDR3 DNA sequence: TGTGCCAGCTGGGGGACAGGGTTCAACGAGCAGTACTTC. Translated: CASWGTGFNEQYF.

The rearrangement links TRBV30 to TRBJ2-3, with 14 bases identical to TRBD2. V trimming: 6 bases; J trimming: 0 bases; junction bases outside the gene matches: 8. This CDR3 is built from 17 residues. Germline values: CDR1 GTSNPN, CDR2 SVGIG (reference sequence). The CDR3 region is CACKTSGRAPSTDTQYF. As DNA, the CDR3 is TGTGCCTGTAAGACTAGCGGGAGGGCCCCTAGCACAGATACGCAGTATTTT.